Each of the 9 T cell receptor beta chains below was sequenced from the same sample in a study of blood T cells in healthy people across ages. With a J-beta primer mix and a sample-barcoded 5' primer, a second PCR ran about 7 to 12 cycles. TCRdb reanalysed the 5' RACE reads using MiXCR and keeps one entry per CDR3 protein. Of 1.2 million to 1.5 million distinct CDR3 sequences in the sample, 45% to 70% are singletons; the top ten hold roughly 6.3%. Source material: blood. The receptors derive from a man aged 18 to 29 in good health.

The chain is built from TRBV29-1 and TRBJ2-7; 9 bases map to TRBD2. The V gene's germline CDR1 is SQVTM and CDR2 ANQGSEA. The junction had 4 bases not matched to a gene; V was cut back by 5 bases and J by 2 bases. The CDR3 is 13 amino acids. This chain's CDR3 is CSVIAGETYEQYF. The CDR3 DNA sequence: TGCAGCGTTATAGCGGGAGAGACCTACGAGCAGTACTTC.

V is TRBV5-1 and J is TRBJ2-7; tentatively, D is TRBD2 (7 bases). The CDR3 is made up of 15 amino acids. Germline CDR1 reads SGHRS; CDR2 reads YFSETQ. Between the trimmed V and J ends, which lost 4 bases and 4 bases, there was a span of 18 bases. CDR3 bases: TGCGCCAGCAGCCTGGTTGGGGGGGCTTTGTACGAGCAGTACTTC. Residues: CASSLVGGALYEQYF.

As to this clonotype: The conserved final phenylalanine or tryptophan is absent from the CDR3, which likely points to a read error. The rearrangement links TRBV27 to TRBJ2-7; 8 positions match TRBD1. This CDR3 is 17 amino acids long. Per germline, CDR1 MNHEY and CDR2 SMNVEV (reference sequence). J lost 2 bases, V lost 8 bases, and 17 bases had no gene match. The CDR3 is CASSPMGRTGIPYEQYL. The CDR3, as DNA: TGTGCCAGCTCCCCGATGGGCAGGACAGGGATACCCTACGAGCAGTACTTG.

The CDR3: CATRPNNEQFF. In DNA, the CDR3 is TGTGCCACCAGACCCAATAATGAGCAGTTCTTC. The chain combines TRBV24-1 with TRBJ2-1, with D uncertain. This CDR3 has 11 amino acids. V was shortened by 7 bases and J by 7 bases, with 7 bases between the two germline ends. From germline, CDR1 is KGHDR and CDR2 SFDVKD.

The V call is TRBV6-5, the J call TRBJ2-7; D is ambiguous. Germline lookup yields CDR1 MNHEY and CDR2 SVGAGI. The V gene lost 7 bases and the J gene lost 3 bases, with 13 bases spanning the gap. This CDR3 is built from 13 residues. The CDR3 nucleotides read TGTGCCAGCATGGGAAGGTTTAGCTACGAGCAGTACTTC. Translated: CASMGRFSYEQYF.

The J gene is TRBJ2-3, the V gene TRBV7-8; 10 nucleotides match TRBD1. With 5 bases clipped from V and 5 bases from J, the junction kept 7 bases outside the gene matches. Germline CDR1 reads SGHVS; CDR2 reads FQNEAQ. CDR3 length equals 15 residues. The CDR3 nucleotides are TGTGCCAGCAGCCGGAGACAGGGGGCTGGAGATACGCAGTATTTT. It codes for CASSRRQGAGDTQYF.

This chain links TRBV5-4 with TRBJ2-5, with D possibly TRBD2 on 6 matching bases. Trimming removed 0 bases at V and 4 bases at J, with 10 bases between. The CDR3 extends over 14 amino acids. Germline values: CDR1 SGHNT, CDR2 YYREEE (reference sequence). CDR3 region: CASSLAGSSETQYF. In DNA, the CDR3 is TGTGCCAGCAGCTTGGCCGGGAGCTCAGAGACCCAGTACTTC.

The chain employs TRBV6-1 and TRBJ2-1, with TRBD1 identical over 7 bases. The CDR3 runs 15 residues. The germline gives CDR1 MNHNS, CDR2 SASEGT. After removal of 5 bases from V and 9 bases from J, the junction contained 13 bases not matched to a gene. The CDR3 DNA reads TGTGCCAGCAGTAGAGACAGGGTTCAGGAGGCTGAGCAGTTCTTC. This codes for CASSRDRVQEAEQFF.

This clonotype has only one observation. The genes are TRBV16 and TRBJ2-1; 11 positions match TRBD2. The better agreement between TRBJ2-7 and the DNA end casts doubt on the J call. The CDR3 contains 15 residues. Per germline, CDR1 KGHSY and CDR2 FQNENV. DNA of the CDR3: TGTGCCAGCAGTCGACTAGCGGGATTGTACAATGAGCAGTACTTC. It translates to CASSRLAGLYNEQYF.